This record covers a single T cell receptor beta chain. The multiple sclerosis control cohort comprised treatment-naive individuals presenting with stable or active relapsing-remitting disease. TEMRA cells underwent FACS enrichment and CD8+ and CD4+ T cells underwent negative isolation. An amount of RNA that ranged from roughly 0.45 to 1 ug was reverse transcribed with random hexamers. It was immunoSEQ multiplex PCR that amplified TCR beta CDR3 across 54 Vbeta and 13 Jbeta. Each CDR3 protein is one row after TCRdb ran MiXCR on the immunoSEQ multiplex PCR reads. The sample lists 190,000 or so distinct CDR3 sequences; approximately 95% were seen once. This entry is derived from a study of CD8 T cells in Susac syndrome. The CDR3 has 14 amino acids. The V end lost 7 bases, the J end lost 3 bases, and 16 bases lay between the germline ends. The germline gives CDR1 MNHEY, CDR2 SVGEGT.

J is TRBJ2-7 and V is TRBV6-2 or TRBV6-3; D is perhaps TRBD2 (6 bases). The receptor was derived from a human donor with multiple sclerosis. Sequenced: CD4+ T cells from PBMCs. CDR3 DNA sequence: TGTGCCAGCACAAAGGCGGGGATGGACTACGAGCAGTACGTC. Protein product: CASTKAGMDYEQYV.